This TCR beta chain appears in the sequencing data of a study of T-cell reconstitution after alpha-beta-depleted transplantation in children. V dropped 0 bases and J dropped 2; count of bases not matched to a gene: 4. In germline, CDR1 is DFQATT, CDR2 SNEGSKA (reference sequence). The CDR3 contains 16 residues. Regarding the study as a whole: Surviving recipient T cells and thymic progenitors accounted for the high day-60 TCRbeta diversity observed in some patients.

The sample holds a few counts of this clonotype. Its antigen remains unidentified. Unique molecular identifiers were built into the TCRbeta library. Using its own MiXCR run on the PCR reads, TCRdb lists one record per CDR3 protein. Of roughly 500,000 distinct CDR3 sequences listed, about 10% are singletons. This chain joins TRBV20-1 and TRBJ2-3, with TRBD2 matching over 11 bases. The clonotype originates from a child under 10 years old with inherited bone marrow failure, due to receive a stem cell transplant. Sample: PBMCs, taken before TCRalphabeta/CD19-depleted stem cell transplant. CDR3 in amino acids: CSARDPTSGTTDTQYF. The CDR3 coding sequence is TGCAGTGCTAGAGACCCGACTAGCGGGACCACAGATACGCAGTATTTT.